This T cell receptor (beta chain) originates from a study of T-cell reconstitution after alpha-beta-depleted transplantation in children (dated by TCRdb to 2016 to 2017). Regarding the complete study: Using TCR repertoire profiling, the study followed T-cell immune reconstitution in a quantitative way in children after TCRalphabeta/CD19-depleted allogeneic hematopoietic cell transplantation. Study-wide findings and limitations: Apparently early alphabetaT-cell count recovery about two months after transplant reportedly relied on only several hundred rapidly expanded clones derived from non-depleted graft cells. In some patients, the high TCRbeta diversity seen at day 60 was put down to recipient T cells and intrathymic progenitors that had survived conditioning. Hyperexpanded clone frequencies declined over subsequent months; after one year, T-cell counts and TCRbeta diversity were mostly attributed to newly produced T cells.

About this clonotype: The antigen it recognizes is unknown. The record has no base qualities; no much larger clone is one base away.

V is shortened by 4 bases, J by 3 bases, and the region joining them spans 14 bases. Looking up the germline V gene yields CDR1 MNHNS and CDR2 SASEGT. The CDR3 spans 15 residues, from the cysteine through the phenylalanine. Solely the CDR3 DNA is kept, with 45 bases framed from the first base. According to the study, the label for this sample's treatment or condition signals: allogeneic hematopoietic cell transplantation with graft depleted of TCRalphabeta T cells and CD19 B cells. The transplant recipients were children given TCRalphabeta/CD19-depleted allogeneic hematopoietic cell grafts. Libraries were prepared through PCR. The instrument was an Illumina HiSeq 2500. Molecular barcoding was employed in the preparation of TCR libraries, with unique molecular identifiers being used to normalize TCRbeta repertoire quantification. TCRdb handled the public reads itself, with Q25 trimming in fastp and clone calling in MiXCR, and kept productive beta chains. Each entry merges the rows of one CDR3 protein and shows their most common DNA and genes. The table for this sample lists about 440,000 distinct CDR3 sequences; about 45% of them were counted only once. The ten largest account for 27% of the sample.

The chain is made from TRBV6-1 and TRBJ2-3; D gene: possibly TRBD2, on 5 matching bases. The sequence was obtained from a girl aged 2-10 years with aplastic anemia, due to receive a stem cell transplant. The sequencing used PBMCs, collected before TCRalphabeta/CD19-depleted stem cell transplant. The DNA sequence is as follows: TGTGCCAGCAGTGGCGGCTCCTGGAGGACAGATACGCAGTATTTT. It codes for CASSGGSWRTDTQYF.